This record concerns one T cell receptor (beta chain) sequence. This entry belongs to a study of T cell repertoires in cytomegalovirus infection. V lost 0 bases, J lost 2 bases, and 4 bases lay in between. The CDR3 contains 13 residues. The V gene's germline CDR1 is SGDLS and CDR2 YYNGEE. TCRdb reprocessed the reads via MiXCR and lists one record per CDR3 protein. The sample shows about 490,000 distinct CDR3 sequences, approximately 17% of them seen only once. Sequenced material: CD8+ T cells from PBMCs. This receptor was identified in a human donor in good health (CMV status not recorded). Some clones in this sample may be carry-over from other donors' samples. The chain has TRBV9 and TRBJ2-3; D gene uncertain. The CDR3 DNA follows: TGTGCCAGCAGCGTAGTTTACACAGATACGCAGTATTTT. It is translated as CASSVVYTDTQYF.